Each of the 11 T cell receptor beta chains below was sequenced from the same sample in a study of blood T cell repertoires in COVID-19. Only in-frame clones appear in the TCRdb table, and some are missing; sequencing was by immunoSEQ multiplex PCR. The table records some 210,000 clones, 92% of them present only once. Sequenced input: peripheral blood. The source is a man aged 30-40 years with acute or convalescent COVID-19.

This clone was picked up one time. The DNA of the CDR3 is TGTGCCAGCAGCCCTGCCGGACAGGGGAACACTGAAGCTTTCTTT. Its translation: CASSPAGQGNTEAFF. The chain is built from TRBV4-2 and TRBJ1-1; TRBD1 agrees at 8 bases. The CDR3 extends over 15 amino acids. Losses at the gene ends were 4 bases for V and 1 base for J; bases not matched to a gene: 5. Germline loops: CDR1 LGHNA, CDR2 YNFKEQ.

The chain uses TRBV27 and TRBJ1-6; weak D call: TRBD1 (5 bases). The germline V gene encodes CDR1 MNHEY and CDR2 SMNVEV (reference sequence). This CDR3 is 15 amino acids long. V lost 5 bases and J lost 0, with 8 bases in between. CDR3 loop: CASSTGVSYNSPLHF. The CDR3 DNA reads TGTGCCAGCAGTACAGGAGTCTCCTATAATTCACCCCTCCACTTT.

This chain joins TRBV7-9 and TRBJ1-2; D not resolved. CDR1 is SEHNR, CDR2 FQNEAQ, per germline (reference sequence). This CDR3 has 13 amino acids. V shed 5 bases and J shed 13 bases, with 20 bases lying between them. The CDR3 DNA reads as TGTGCCAGCAGCGTCCAAACAGATCCGGTCGGCACCTTC. Protein sequence: CASSVQTDPVGTF.

Turning to this clone: The same CDR3 arises from other DNA sequences in this sample as well. The chain combines TRBV7-3 with TRBJ2-1, with D perhaps TRBD2 (5 bases). The V gene lost 5 bases and the J gene lost 3 bases, with 8 bases spanning the gap. Germline CDR1 SGHTA, CDR2 FQGTGA. This CDR3 contains 13 residues. The CDR3 DNA sequence: TGTGCCAGCAGCGGAGGAGGCTACAATGAGCAGTTCTTC. It is translated as CASSGGGYNEQFF.

This CDR3 is CASSLSGTGAEKLFF. The CDR3 DNA follows: TGCGCCAGCAGCTTATCCGGGACAGGGGCGGAAAAACTGTTTTTT. The chain uses TRBV5-1 and TRBJ1-4, with 10 positions matching TRBD1. The germline V gene encodes CDR1 SGHRS and CDR2 YFSETQ. The CDR3 length is 15 residues. The junction had 6 bases not matched to a gene; V was cut back by 2 bases and J by 8 bases.

The chain is built from TRBV30 and TRBJ2-1, with TRBD1 as a possible D gene (6 bases). The CDR3 is made up of 13 amino acids. Trimming left V 3 bases short and J 4 bases short, with 10 bases between. CDR1 GTSNPN and CDR2 SVGIG come from the germline V gene (reference sequence). CDR3: CAWRGAGYNEQFF. The CDR3 region has the DNA TGTGCCTGGAGGGGGGCCGGGTACAATGAGCAGTTCTTC.

This chain connects TRBV4-2 to TRBJ2-5; 9 bases map to TRBD2. V gave up 1 base and J gave up 4 bases; unmatched junction bases: 10. The germline V gene has CDR1 LGHNA and CDR2 YNFKEQ. This CDR3 comprises 17 residues. The CDR3 protein is CASSQGPRREGRETQYF. CDR3 sequence (DNA): TGTGCCAGCAGCCAAGGTCCAAGGCGGGAGGGGCGAGAGACCCAGTACTTC.

V usage is TRBV10-1 and J usage is TRBJ2-5; no definite D call. Germline lookup yields CDR1 WNHNN and CDR2 SYGVQD (reference sequence). The V and J ends lost 6 bases and 7 bases respectively, with 15 bases between them. The CDR3 contains 13 residues. CDR3 DNA sequence: TGCGCCAGCAGCCTGGTCTCAAGAGGGACCCAGTACTTC. It specifies CASSLVSRGTQYF.

As DNA, the CDR3 is TGTGCCAGTAGTGGAACCGGCGGTCAGCCCCAGCATTTT. This gives the protein CASSGTGGQPQHF. V gene TRBV19 combines with J gene TRBJ1-5, with D unresolved. The CDR3 loop spans 13 amino acids. The V gene's germline CDR1 is LNHDA and CDR2 SQIVND (reference sequence). V was clipped by 5 bases and J by 6 bases, with 11 bases between them.

This chain joins TRBV11-1 and TRBJ2-1, with D possibly TRBD1 on 5 matching bases. The germline V gene has CDR1 SGHAT and CDR2 FQDESV (reference sequence). Deletions cut 5 bases from V and 10 bases from J, with 12 bases between. The CDR3 sequence is 12 residues long. The CDR3 loop is CASSPRGGEQFF. The CDR3 DNA reads TGTGCCAGCAGCCCTAGGGGTGGGGAGCAGTTCTTC.

This clone showed up just once. The V gene is TRBV6-1, the J gene TRBJ1-5, with D unresolved. The CDR3 has 13 residues. The germline CDR1 and CDR2 sequences are MNHNS and SASEGT. V lost 2 bases, J lost 4 bases, and 6 bases lay in between. CDR3 residues: CASSEFENQPQHF. Here the CDR3 DNA reads TGTGCCAGCAGTGAATTTGAGAATCAGCCCCAGCATTTT.